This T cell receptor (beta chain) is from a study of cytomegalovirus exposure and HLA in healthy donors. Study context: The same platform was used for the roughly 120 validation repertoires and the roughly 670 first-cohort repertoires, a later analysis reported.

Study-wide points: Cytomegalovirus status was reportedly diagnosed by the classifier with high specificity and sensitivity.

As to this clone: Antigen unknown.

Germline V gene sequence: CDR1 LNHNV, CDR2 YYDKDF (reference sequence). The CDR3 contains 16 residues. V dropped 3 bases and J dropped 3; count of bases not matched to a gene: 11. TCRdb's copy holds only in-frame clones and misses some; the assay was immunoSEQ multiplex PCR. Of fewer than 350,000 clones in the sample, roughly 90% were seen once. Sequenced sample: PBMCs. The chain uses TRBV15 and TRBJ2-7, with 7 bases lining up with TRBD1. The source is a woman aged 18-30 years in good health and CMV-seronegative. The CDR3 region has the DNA TGTGCCACCAGCAGGGACCCGGGACAGACAATCTACGAGCAGTACTTC. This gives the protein CATSRDPGQTIYEQYF.